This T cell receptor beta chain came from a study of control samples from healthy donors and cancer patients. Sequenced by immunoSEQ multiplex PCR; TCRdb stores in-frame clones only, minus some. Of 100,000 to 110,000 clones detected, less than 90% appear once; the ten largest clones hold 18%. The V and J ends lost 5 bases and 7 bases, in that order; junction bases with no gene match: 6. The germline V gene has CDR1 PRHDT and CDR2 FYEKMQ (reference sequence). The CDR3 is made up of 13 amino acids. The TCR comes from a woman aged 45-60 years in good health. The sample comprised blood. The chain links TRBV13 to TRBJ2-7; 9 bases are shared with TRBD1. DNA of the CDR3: TGTGCCAGCAGCAGGGACAGGGTAGGGGAGCAGTACGTC. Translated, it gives CASSRDRVGEQYV.